Each of the 22 T cell receptor beta chains below was sequenced from the same sample in a study of blood T cell repertoires in COVID-19. Sequenced by immunoSEQ multiplex PCR; TCRdb stores in-frame clones only, minus some. The data hold more than 50,000 clones, with about 82% observed a single time. Material: peripheral blood. The receptors were sampled from a human donor in a cohort sampled during active COVID-19.

The gene calls are TRBV7-9 and TRBJ2-6; 11 bases agree with TRBD1. V was pared by 10 bases and J by 1 base, with 6 bases of the junction left unmatched. The CDR3 spans 16 residues. From germline, CDR1 is SEHNR and CDR2 FQNEAQ (reference sequence). CDR3 bases: TGTGCCACCGGACAGGGGGCTTCTTCTGGGGCCAACGTCCTGACTTTC. Its protein is CATGQGASSGANVLTF.

V gene TRBV6-4 combines with J gene TRBJ2-2, with a weak D call TRBD2 (5 bases). CDR1 and CDR2 (germline): MRHNA, SNTAGT. The CDR3 has 15 residues. Trimming shortened V by 5 bases and J by 1 base, and 11 bases separated the two germline ends. Here the CDR3 DNA reads TGTGCCAGCAGTCCCGGGGAAGAGAACACCGGGGAGCTGTTTTTT. Residues: CASSPGEENTGELFF.

V is TRBV3-1 (or the pseudogene TRBV3-2) and J is TRBJ1-4, with TRBD1 identical over 7 bases. The V segment lost 3 bases and the J segment 5 bases; nucleotides outside the gene matches: 9. This CDR3 contains 16 residues. Germline V gene lookup returns CDR1 LGHDT and CDR2 YNNKEL (reference sequence). This CDR3 reads CASSHYNRGSNEKLFF. Here the CDR3 DNA reads TGTGCCAGCAGCCATTATAACAGGGGATCGAATGAAAAACTGTTTTTT.

The chain carries TRBV12-5 and TRBJ2-1, with 9 bases matching TRBD2. Unmatched junction bases numbered 16, after V lost 7 bases and J lost 9 bases. The CDR3 totals 16 residues. Germline V gene lookup returns CDR1 LGHNT and CDR2 FRNRAP. The CDR3 coding sequence is TGTGCTAGTGCCAAAGGGGGGACTAGCTCCTGGGGTGAGCAGTTCTTC. Its translation is CASAKGGTSSWGEQFF.

The chain couples TRBV6-5 to TRBJ2-7; the match to TRBD1 covers 8 bases. V shed 4 bases and J 3 bases; nucleotides not matched to a gene: 11. CDR1 and CDR2 (germline): MNHEY, SVGAGI. The CDR3 is made up of 16 amino acids. In DNA, the CDR3 is TGTGCCAGCAGTTGGCGGACAGGGACAATGAACTACGAGCAGTACTTC. It codes for CASSWRTGTMNYEQYF.

The V and J genes are TRBV3-1 (or the pseudogene TRBV3-2) and TRBJ2-3; 13 bases map to TRBD2. With V trimmed by 6 bases and J by 6 bases, 9 bases remained unmatched. CDR3 length equals 16 residues. CDR1 and CDR2 from the germline V gene are LGHDT and YNNKEL (reference sequence). The CDR3 bases are TGTGCCAGCAGAAAAGGACTAGCGGGGGCCGGGGATACGCAGTATTTT. Its translation is CASRKGLAGAGDTQYF.

This clone was counted between two and nine times. The chain employs TRBV6-5 and TRBJ1-1; D is undetermined. The germline V and J ends were trimmed by 5 bases and 1 base, with 8 bases remaining between them. The germline V gene encodes CDR1 MNHEY and CDR2 SVGAGI. The CDR3 is 13 residues long. The CDR3 DNA sequence: TGTGCCAGCAGTCTTACAGCGAACACTGAAGCTTTCTTT. It translates to CASSLTANTEAFF.

Remarks on this clone: One end of the junction is discordant with germline, which a read error may explain. The chain couples TRBV5-1 to TRBJ2-7; 9 bases map to TRBD1. The CDR3 spans 15 residues. Germline V lookup: CDR1 SGHRS, CDR2 YFSETQ. This CDR3 is CASSLGPGTGPPRDF. In DNA, the CDR3 is TGCGCCAGCAGCTTGGGCCCCGGGACAGGGCCTCCTAGGGACTTC.

The chain recombines TRBV5-1 with TRBJ2-5, with TRBD2 matching over 14 bases. The V gene end was trimmed by 4 bases and the J gene end by 5 bases; junction bases not matched to a gene: 7. Germline V lookup: CDR1 SGHRS, CDR2 YFSETQ. This CDR3 contains 16 residues. The CDR3 loop reads CASSQGLAGGHETQYF. Written as DNA, the CDR3 is TGCGCCAGCAGCCAAGGACTAGCGGGAGGCCATGAGACCCAGTACTTC. Combining the CDR3 with reference TRBV5-1 and TRBJ2-5 gives the whole variable domain KAGVTQTPRYLIKTRGQQVTLSCSPISGHRSVSWYQQTPGQGLQFLFEYFSETQRNKGNFPGRFSGRQFSNSRSEMNVSTLELGDSALYLCASSQGLAGGHETQYFGPGTRLLVL.

The CDR3 is CASSQLGGNTEAFF. CDR3 sequence (DNA): TGCGCCAGCAGCCAACTGGGAGGGAACACTGAAGCTTTCTTT. J is TRBJ1-1 and V is TRBV5-1, with D unresolved. Trimming removed 4 bases at V and 1 base at J, with 11 bases between. The CDR3 loop spans 14 amino acids. CDR1 and CDR2 (germline): SGHRS, YFSETQ.

This chain joins TRBV6-1 and TRBJ1-5; 12 bases fit TRBD1. This CDR3 spans 17 amino acids. The germline CDR1 and CDR2 sequences are MNHNS and SASEGT. The V gene end was trimmed by 4 bases and the J gene end by 2 bases; junction bases not matched to a gene: 6. The CDR3 DNA reads TGTGCCAGCAGTGCTCGCGGGACAGGGGGCGGCAATCAGCCCCAGCATTTT. It yields the protein CASSARGTGGGNQPQHF.

The J gene is TRBJ2-1, the V gene TRBV19, with 12 bases matching TRBD2. The junction had 6 bases not matched to a gene; V was cut back by 6 bases and J by 6 bases. This CDR3 is 15 amino acids long. Germline V gene sequence: CDR1 LNHDA, CDR2 SQIVND (reference sequence). CDR3 amino acids: CASRLSSGGANEQFF. The CDR3 DNA reads TGTGCCAGTAGGCTATCTAGCGGGGGGGCCAATGAGCAGTTCTTC.

The gene calls are TRBV10-2 and TRBJ2-1, with 9 bases matching TRBD2. Germline V gives CDR1 WSHSY, CDR2 SAAADI. V trimming: 6 bases; J trimming: 11 bases; junction bases outside the gene matches: 8. The CDR3 length is 13 residues. The CDR3 sequence: CASSSAAGGQQFF. CDR3 DNA: TGCGCCAGCAGCTCGGCTGCGGGGGGGCAGCAGTTCTTC.

V usage is TRBV11-2 and J usage is TRBJ2-3; 10 nucleotides agree with TRBD1. The CDR3 totals 15 residues. Germline V gene data show CDR1 as SGHAT and CDR2 as FQNNGV. V lost 1 base, J lost 3 bases, and 1 base stayed unmatched. CDR3 sequence reads: CASSLGTGGTDTQYF. Written as DNA, the CDR3 is TGTGCCAGCAGCTTAGGGACAGGGGGTACAGATACGCAGTATTTT.

This chain uses TRBV19 with TRBJ2-1; unclear D gene. V lost 2 bases and J 13 bases, leaving 15 bases between the germline ends. The CDR3 length is 13 residues. Looked up from germline, CDR1 is LNHDA and CDR2 is SQIVND (reference sequence). The CDR3 DNA reads TGTGCCAGTAGTATAATCGACGCTGGGCCCCAGTTCTTC. Protein sequence: CASSIIDAGPQFF.

The chain couples TRBV3-1 (or the pseudogene TRBV3-2) to TRBJ1-2; 9 bases line up with TRBD1. Germline CDR1 is LGHDT and CDR2 is YNNKEL (reference sequence). The CDR3 has 14 residues. With V trimmed by 4 bases and J by 6 bases, 6 bases remained unmatched. In DNA, the CDR3 is TGTGCCAGCAGCCCGGGGGGACAGGGTAATGGCTACACCTTC. Translation: CASSPGGQGNGYTF.

CDR3 sequence reads: CASSFPGPGVYGYTF. CDR3 bases: TGTGCCAGCAGCTTCCCGGGACCGGGGGTCTATGGCTACACCTTC. This chain connects TRBV5-4 to TRBJ1-2; possibly TRBD1 for D (5 bases). CDR3 size: 15 residues. V was trimmed by 2 bases and J by 4 bases, leaving 15 bases between them. Germline V lookup: CDR1 SGHNT, CDR2 YYREEE (reference sequence).

The CDR3 sequence: CATSDNRTPYGYTF. Here the CDR3 DNA reads TGTGCCACCAGTGATAATCGGACTCCCTATGGCTACACCTTC. The rearrangement links TRBV24-1 to TRBJ1-2; D uncertain. Trimming removed 3 bases from V and 4 bases from J, with 11 bases in between. The CDR3 covers 14 residues. Germline V gene data show CDR1 as KGHDR and CDR2 as SFDVKD.

The chain employs TRBV5-4 and TRBJ2-5, with D perhaps matching TRBD2 (6 bases). The CDR3 runs 14 residues. V lost 4 bases, J lost 5 bases, and 15 bases lay in between. The germline V gene encodes CDR1 SGHNT and CDR2 YYREEE (reference sequence). This CDR3 is CASSRPGVRETQYF. The DNA for the CDR3 is TGTGCCAGCAGCCGGCCGGGGGTTAGGGAGACCCAGTACTTC.

The chain is built from TRBV3-1 (or the pseudogene TRBV3-2) and TRBJ2-5; 7 bases line up with TRBD2. V shed 3 bases, J shed 4 bases, and the junction held 8 bases outside the gene matches. The CDR3 loop spans 15 amino acids. Germline V gene data show CDR1 as LGHDT and CDR2 as YNNKEL (reference sequence). CDR3 coding DNA: TGTGCCAGCAGCCAGGCTTCGGGGGGAGGAGAGACCCAGTACTTC. It is translated as CASSQASGGGETQYF.

The CDR3 loop reads CASSQGQGVHEQYF. The CDR3 DNA is TGTGCCAGCAGCCAAGGACAGGGGGTCCACGAGCAGTACTTC. The chain couples TRBV7-9 to TRBJ2-7, with 10 positions matching TRBD1. Trimming cost V 5 bases and J 5 bases; bases outside gene matches: 6. There are 14 residues in the CDR3. Germline-derived CDR1 and CDR2 are SEHNR and FQNEAQ (reference sequence).

The V gene is TRBV13, the J gene TRBJ2-1; D may be TRBD2 (6 bases). Germline lookup yields CDR1 PRHDT and CDR2 FYEKMQ (reference sequence). The V gene lost 1 base and the J gene lost 7 bases, with 11 bases spanning the gap. The CDR3 has 14 amino acids. In nucleotides, the CDR3 is TGTGCCAGCAGCTTAGCCACCGGGAGAAATGAGCAGTTCTTC. Amino acid sequence: CASSLATGRNEQFF. The complete variable domain, with remaining parts taken from reference TRBV13 and TRBJ2-1, reads AAGVIQSPRHLIKEKRETATLKCYPIPRHDTVYWYQQGPGQDPQFLISFYEKMQSDKGSIPDRFSAQQFSDYHSELNMSSLELGDSALYFCASSLATGRNEQFFGPGTRLTVL.